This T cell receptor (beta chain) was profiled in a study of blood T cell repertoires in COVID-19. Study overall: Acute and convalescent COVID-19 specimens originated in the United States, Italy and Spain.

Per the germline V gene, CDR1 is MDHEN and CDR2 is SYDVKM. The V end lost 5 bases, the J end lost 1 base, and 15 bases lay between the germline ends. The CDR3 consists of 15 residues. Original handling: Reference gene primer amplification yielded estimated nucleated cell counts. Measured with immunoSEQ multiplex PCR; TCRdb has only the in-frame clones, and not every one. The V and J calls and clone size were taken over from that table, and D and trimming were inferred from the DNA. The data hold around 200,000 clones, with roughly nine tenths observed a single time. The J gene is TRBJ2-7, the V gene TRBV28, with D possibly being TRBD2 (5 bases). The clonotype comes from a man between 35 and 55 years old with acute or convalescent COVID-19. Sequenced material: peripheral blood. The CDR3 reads CASSGVNEGSYEQYF. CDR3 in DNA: TGTGCCAGCAGTGGGGTAAACGAGGGATCCTACGAGCAGTACTTC.